This is a list of T cell receptor beta chains from one sample in a study of Graves' ophthalmopathy and Graves' hyperthyroidism. From the multiplex PCR reads, TCRdb called clonotypes with MiXCR, one entry per CDR3 protein. The sample has about 210,000 distinct CDR3 sequences; 29% are singletons. The specimen sequenced was peripheral blood. Source of these receptors: a man in his forties or fifties with Graves' ophthalmopathy. Each CDR3 is given with its conserved first and last residue. The D gene is left open where the match is weak. Rows give clone size only sometimes, using once, few, many, or a class for an expanded clone.

few	TRBV6-1	.	TRBJ2-5	CASSGEGETQYF	TGTGCCAGCAGTGGCGAGGGGGAGACCCAGTACTTC
many	TRBV7-9	TRBD1	TRBJ2-7	CASSLAAGQGAYEQYF	TGTGCCAGCAGCTTAGCGGCGGGACAGGGAGCCTACGAGCAGTACTTC
many	TRBV4-2	TRBD1	TRBJ1-2	CASSIRQGDGYTF	TGTGCCAGCAGTATACGACAGGGTGATGGCTACACCTTC
once	TRBV11-2	.	TRBJ1-1	CASSLGRRDGDTEAFF	TGTGCCAGCAGCTTAGGTCGCAGGGATGGAGACACTGAAGCTTTCTTT
many	TRBV6-1	TRBD1	TRBJ1-6	CASSPWTGGNSPLHF	TGTGCCAGCAGTCCGTGGACAGGCGGGAATTCACCCCTCCACTTT
.	TRBV28	.	TRBJ1-5	CASSRGLRGSNQPQHF	TGTGCCAGCAGCCGAGGGCTCCGGGGCAGCAATCAGCCCCAGCATTTT
many	TRBV2	TRBD2	TRBJ2-5	CASGLAGETQYF	TGTGCCAGTGGACTAGCGGGAGAGACCCAGTACTTC
.	TRBV27	TRBD1	TRBJ1-2	CASSFAPGGFGGFGYTF	TGTGCCAGCAGTTTCGCCCCAGGGGGGTTCGGTGGATTCGGCTACACCTTC
many	TRBV24-1	TRBD1	TRBJ2-6	CATSDPPGGSAGANVLTF	TGTGCCACCAGTGATCCCCCAGGGGGCTCCGCTGGGGCCAACGTCCTGACTTTC
many	TRBV2	.	TRBJ1-1	CASRRQMNTEAFF	TGTGCCAGCAGACGACAGATGAACACTGAAGCTTTCTTT
.	TRBV6-1	TRBD1	TRBJ1-2	CASKKEQGDYGYTF	TGTGCCAGCAAGAAGGAACAGGGGGACTATGGCTACACCTTC
many	TRBV20-1	.	TRBJ1-6	CSARVLFREGVSPLHF	TGCAGTGCTAGAGTTCTTTTTAGGGAGGGTGTCTCACCCCTCCACTTT
many	TRBV19	TRBD1	TRBJ2-7	CASSASGTGTYEQYF	TGTGCCAGTAGTGCTTCCGGGACAGGGACCTACGAGCAGTACTTC
.	TRBV5-1	TRBD1	TRBJ2-7	CASSLGLQGAAHEQYF	TGCGCCAGCAGCTTGGGGCTACAGGGGGCAGCCCACGAGCAGTACTTC
.	TRBV11-2	TRBD1	TRBJ2-2	CASSLDLVTGGSHGELFF	TGTGCCAGCAGCTTAGATCTGGTGACAGGGGGCTCCCACGGGGAGCTGTTTTTT
many	TRBV6-5	TRBD1	TRBJ2-7	CASSHRTGSYEQYF	TGTGCCAGCAGTCACAGGACAGGTTCCTACGAGCAGTACTTC
many	TRBV6-5	.	TRBJ1-5	CASSYFRGSNQPQHF	TGTGCCAGCAGTTACTTTCGGGGGAGCAATCAGCCCCAGCATTTT
.	TRBV12-3/TRBV12-4	.	TRBJ1-3	CASSYGLAYTIYF	TGTGCCAGCAGTTATGGACTCGCATACACCATATATTTT
.	TRBV6-1	.	TRBJ2-5	CASTQGGLRGTQYF	TGTGCCAGCACCCAGGGAGGCCTTCGTGGGACCCAGTACTTC
many	TRBV7-3	TRBD2	TRBJ2-7	CASSSSGTSGTYEQYF	TGTGCCAGCAGCTCAAGCGGGACTAGCGGAACCTACGAGCAGTACTTC
many	TRBV25-1	.	TRBJ2-2	CASTPRVGVHTGELFF	TGTGCCAGCACCCCGCGGGTTGGCGTGCACACCGGGGAGCTGTTTTTT
many	TRBV28	.	TRBJ2-7	CASSLRGGARLYEQYF	TGTGCCAGCAGTTTGAGGGGGGGCGCCCGCCTTTACGAGCAGTACTTC
many	TRBV3-1	TRBD2	TRBJ2-7	CASGQGSGRVSEQYF	TGTGCCAGCGGCCAGGGTAGCGGGAGAGTATCCGAGCAGTACTTC
once	TRBV28	.	TRBJ1-1	CASSSGDTLIAEAFF	TGTGCCAGCAGCAGCGGGGACACACTTATCGCTGAAGCTTTCTTT
.	TRBV6-1	.	TRBJ2-2	CATSWTGLGELFF	TGTGCCACCTCGTGGACTGGGCTCGGGGAGCTGTTTTTT
many	TRBV11-2	.	TRBJ2-6	CASLRPYSGANVLTF	TGTGCCAGCCTTCGCCCCTACTCTGGGGCCAACGTCCTGACTTTC
many	TRBV14	TRBD2	TRBJ2-7	CASSRGWGAGEEQYF	TGTGCCAGCAGCCGGGGTTGGGGAGCGGGAGAAGAGCAGTACTTC
few	TRBV12-3/TRBV12-4	.	TRBJ1-1	CASSFRDVDTEAFF	TGTGCCAGCAGCTTCAGGGACGTGGACACTGAAGCTTTCTTT
many	TRBV27	TRBD1	TRBJ1-6	CASRDRGHSPLHF	TGTGCCAGCAGAGACAGGGGGCATTCACCCCTCCACTTT
many	TRBV24-1	TRBD1	TRBJ1-5	CATGQGGNQPQHF	TGTGCCACCGGACAGGGGGGCAATCAGCCCCAGCATTTT
many	TRBV28	TRBD2	TRBJ2-7	CASLGRVYEQYF	TGTGCCAGCCTCGGGAGGGTCTACGAGCAGTACTTC
many	TRBV6-2/TRBV6-3	.	TRBJ2-7	CASSYQVAPTYEQYF	TGTGCCAGCAGTTACCAGGTAGCTCCCACCTACGAGCAGTACTTC
many	TRBV29-1	.	TRBJ2-7	CSVCGRASYEQYF	TGCAGCGTTTGTGGCAGGGCTTCCTACGAGCAGTACTTC
many	TRBV20-1	TRBD1	TRBJ2-5	CSARQGLETQYF	TGCAGTGCCCGACAGGGGTTGGAGACCCAGTACTTC
.	TRBV12-3/TRBV12-4	TRBD1	TRBJ1-2	CASSLTGTGYGYTF	TGTGCCAGCAGTTTGACTGGGACAGGGTATGGCTACACCTTC
many	TRBV6-2/TRBV6-3	.	TRBJ2-7	CASTAGSLEQYF	TGTGCCAGCACCGCGGGGAGCCTCGAGCAGTACTTC
.	TRBV12-3/TRBV12-4	.	TRBJ1-2	CASSLDTGTGYTF	TGTGCCAGCAGTTTGGATACAGGGACTGGCTACACCTTC
many	TRBV3-1	.	TRBJ2-5	CASSQVRAEETQYF	TGTGCCAGCAGCCAAGTAAGAGCAGAAGAGACCCAGTACTTC
many	TRBV12-3/TRBV12-4	.	TRBJ1-1	CASSPGRSDTEAFF	TGTGCCAGCAGTCCTGGTAGGTCCGACACTGAAGCTTTCTTT
many	TRBV7-1	TRBD2	TRBJ2-7	CASSSLADRFGLAASYEQYF	TGTGCCAGCAGCTCCCTCGCTGATCGTTTCGGACTAGCGGCCTCCTACGAGCAGTACTTC
.	TRBV29-1	.	TRBJ2-2	CSVQTGEPFF	TGCAGTGTTCAAACCGGGGAGCCGTTTTTT
.	TRBV11-2	.	TRBJ2-4	CASSLRGLAELAKNIQYF	TGTGCCAGCAGCTTACGGGGTTTAGCGGAGCTAGCCAAAAACATTCAGTACTTC
many	TRBV9	TRBD1	TRBJ2-7	CASSVDTGDYEQYF	TGTGCCAGCAGCGTAGACACAGGGGACTACGAGCAGTACTTC
.	TRBV7-2	.	TRBJ1-2	CASSTRGENYGYTF	TGTGCCAGCAGCACGAGAGGGGAGAACTATGGCTACACCTTC
many	TRBV27	.	TRBJ1-2	CASSLQGSSSGYTF	TGTGCCAGCAGTTTACAGGGAAGCTCCAGCGGCTACACCTTC
.	TRBV6-1	TRBD1	TRBJ1-2	CASTLSGAGGIYGYTF	TGTGCCAGCACACTGAGCGGGGCAGGGGGCATCTATGGCTACACCTTC
many	TRBV20-1	.	TRBJ2-7	CSAQGTAGPYEQYF	TGCAGTGCTCAAGGGACAGCGGGACCTTACGAGCAGTACTTC
.	TRBV6-5	.	TRBJ2-7	CASSYSVGGYEQYF	TGTGCCAGCAGTTACTCTGTAGGCGGATACGAGCAGTACTTC